These 11 T cell receptor beta chains were all obtained from the same sample, sequenced in a study of metastatic and nonmetastatic thyroid tumors. Nobody among the patients had been given any treatment before thyroid surgery. Using MiXCR, TCRdb re-called clones from the PCR reads. The sample gives some 33,000 clones, roughly 6.8% of which show up once; approximately 40% is in the top ten. Sequencing was performed on blood. Source of these receptors: a female donor with papillary thyroid cancer or a benign thyroid nodule (not recorded which). Some clones in this sample may be carry-over from other donors' samples.

The table lists this clone with many counts. This chain joins TRBV7-2 and TRBJ1-5; TRBD1 aligns across 8 bases. Germline CDR1 SGHTA, CDR2 FQGNSA. This CDR3 contains 16 residues. Trimming removed 5 bases from V and 2 bases from J; junction bases left unmatched: 8. The CDR3 spells CASSVRQGSGNQPQHF. CDR3 DNA: TGTGCCAGCAGCGTAAGACAGGGGAGTGGCAATCAGCCCCAGCATTTT.

This clone was seen repeatedly, ten times or more. This chain connects TRBV7-8 to TRBJ2-3; D unresolved. The CDR3 has 13 amino acids. The germline CDR1 and CDR2 sequences are SGHVS and FQNEAQ. V gave up 5 bases and J gave up 6 bases, with 12 bases separating them. The CDR3: CASSALIADTQYF. The CDR3 DNA is TGTGCCAGCAGCGCCCTTATCGCCGATACGCAGTATTTT. Full variable domain (remainder filled in from reference TRBV7-8 and TRBJ2-3): GAGVSQSPRYKVAKRGQDVALRCDPISGHVSLFWYQQALGQGPEFLTYFQNEAQLDKSGLPSDRFFAERPEGSVSTLKIQRTQQEDSAVYLCASSALIADTQYFGPGTRLTVL.

This clone was detected ten times or more. V and J are TRBV6-6 and TRBJ2-2; D possibly uses TRBD1 or TRBD2 (5 bases each). The CDR3 is 18 amino acids. The germline V and J ends were trimmed by 3 bases and 2 bases, with 19 bases remaining between them. The germline CDR1 and CDR2 sequences are MNHNY and SVGAGI (reference sequence). In DNA form, the CDR3 reads TGTGCCAGCAGTTATGTCGGGGCAACCGTTTCAAACACCGGGGAGCTGTTTTTT. Its translation is CASSYVGATVSNTGELFF.

This chain uses TRBV19 with TRBJ1-1; the D gene is possibly TRBD1 (5 bases). The CDR3 is 17 residues long. Deletions cut 3 bases from V and 1 base from J, with 18 bases between. Per germline, CDR1 LNHDA and CDR2 SQIVND (reference sequence). The CDR3 nucleotides are TGTGCCAGTAGTATGGTGTCCGGAGGACACCGGAACACTGAAGCTTTCTTT. Protein sequence: CASSMVSGGHRNTEAFF.

The sample holds many counts of this clone. V is TRBV9 and J is TRBJ1-2; 10 nucleotides align to TRBD1. Germline-derived CDR1 and CDR2 are SGDLS and YYNGEE. V lost 4 bases to trimming and J lost 5 bases; unmatched junction nucleotides: 8. The CDR3 is 15 residues long. DNA for the CDR3: TGTGCCAGCAGCTATACGGGACAGGGGAGGTATGGCTACACCTTC. This translates into CASSYTGQGRYGYTF.

This clone was counted many times. The chain carries TRBV20-1 and TRBJ1-1; 7 bases align to TRBD1. Per germline, CDR1 DFQATT and CDR2 SNEGSKA (reference sequence). The CDR3 runs to 14 residues. V was pared by 5 bases and J by 7 bases, with 13 bases of the junction left unmatched. CDR3 protein: CSAGGDSRSGEAFF. Here the CDR3 DNA reads TGCAGTGCTGGTGGGGACAGCCGATCTGGTGAAGCTTTCTTT.

This clone came up many times. V gene TRBV6-1 combines with J gene TRBJ2-5; D might be TRBD2 (5 bases). The CDR3 spans 14 residues. Germline CDR1 MNHNS, CDR2 SASEGT. The V gene lost 1 base and the J gene lost 10 bases, with 16 bases spanning the gap. The CDR3 sequence: CASSEGIRTPGQYF. The CDR3 nucleotides are TGTGCCAGCAGTGAAGGAATTAGGACTCCGGGCCAGTACTTC.

This clone was detected ten times or more. This chain uses TRBV11-2 with TRBJ1-3; 7 positions match TRBD1. The V gene end was trimmed by 2 bases and the J gene end by 3 bases; junction bases not matched to a gene: 10. The length of the CDR3 is 17 residues. From germline, CDR1 is SGHAT and CDR2 FQNNGV. The CDR3 reads CASSLRLSQGIGNTIYF. Here the CDR3 DNA reads TGTGCCAGCAGCTTACGATTGTCACAGGGGATTGGAAACACCATATATTTT.

The chain combines TRBV20-1 with TRBJ2-6; maybe TRBD2 (7 bases). The germline CDR1 and CDR2 sequences are DFQATT and SNEGSKA (reference sequence). V was pared by 6 bases and J by 0 bases, with 15 bases between. The CDR3 is made up of 16 amino acids. The CDR3, as DNA: TGCAGTGCCGGGGGGCTCTTAACCTCTGGGGCCAACGTCCTGACTTTC. Protein sequence: CSAGGLLTSGANVLTF.

The sample holds many counts of this clone. This chain joins TRBV2 and TRBJ2-5; 7 nucleotides align to TRBD1. Germline V gene data show CDR1 as SNHLY and CDR2 as FYNNEI. The CDR3 covers 13 residues. Germline trimming cut 7 bases from V and 4 bases from J; bases unmatched to any gene: 6. CDR3 nucleotides: TGTGCCAGCATGAGGGGGCCTGCAGAGACCCAGTACTTC. As protein: CASMRGPAETQYF.

This clone showed up many times. The chain uses TRBV28 and TRBJ2-7, with 7 bases lining up with TRBD2. From germline, CDR1 is MDHEN and CDR2 SYDVKM. The CDR3 is made up of 13 amino acids. After removal of 10 bases from V and 5 bases from J, the junction contained 11 bases not matched to a gene. CDR3 protein: CATREGRPHEQYF. CDR3 nucleotides: TGTGCCACCAGGGAGGGTCGACCCCACGAGCAGTACTTC.